A selection of T cell receptor beta chains follows, all from one sample in a study of OX40 agonist ivuxolimab in advanced cancers. The table came from immunoSEQ multiplex PCR; TCRdb's copy has only in-frame clones and leaves some out. The repertoire holds 80,000 or so clones, with approximately 89% as singletons. The sample was CD4+ or CD8+ T cells sorted from blood, taken in a trial of the OX40 agonist ivuxolimab. The receptors derive from an adult with an advanced solid tumor such as melanoma, head and neck, liver or kidney cancer. Both conserved end residues are part of each CDR3. A D gene is named only where the DNA matches it firmly. The listing skips clone size in some rows; elsewhere it reads once, few, many or a size class.

TRBJ2-5 | TRBD2 | . | TRBV5-6 | TGTGCCAGCAGCTTGGTGTCTAGCGGGAGGGCCTCGGAGACCCAGTACTTC | CASSLVSSGRASETQYF
TRBJ2-1 | TRBD2 | . | TRBV28 | TGTGCCAGCGCATCGAGTTGGGGCAGGGGGTTGGCTAGCGGGAGAAATGAGCAGTTCTTC | CASASSWGRGLASGRNEQFF
TRBJ2-1 | TRBD2 | once | TRBV6-1 | TGTGCCAGCAGTGAAGCGGCTCTCGCGGGAGGCTACAATGAGCAGTTCTTC | CASSEAALAGGYNEQFF
TRBJ1-4 | . | . | TRBV4-1 | TGCGCCAGCAGCCAAGCTGGGGCAGTGCGTCGTAATAATGAAAAACTGTTTTTT | CASSQAGAVRRNNEKLFF
TRBJ1-1 | . | . | TRBV7-9 | TGTGCCAGCAGCTCCGTGACGGGGAACACTGAAGCTTTCTTT | CASSSVTGNTEAFF
TRBJ2-7 | . | . | TRBV6-6 | TGTGCCAGCAGTTACTCACCAATCAACCCAGGGACCGAGCAGTACTTC | CASSYSPINPGTEQYF
TRBJ1-5 | . | once | TRBV7-8 | TGTGCCAGCAGCTTAGATCGGGGCCCCCAGCATTTT | CASSLDRGPQHF
TRBJ2-3 | . | . | TRBV9 | TGTGCCAGCAGCGTAGTAGATGTTTCAGATACGCAGTATTTT | CASSVVDVSDTQYF
TRBJ1-1 | . | once | TRBV6-5 | TGTGCCAGCAGTGGGCCGATGATCACTGAAGCTTTCTTT | CASSGPMITEAFF
TRBJ2-5 | TRBD2 | . | TRBV19 | TGTGCCAGTAGTATAGGAGGACTAGATAAAGAGACCCAGTACTTC | CASSIGGLDKETQYF
TRBJ2-1 | . | . | TRBV5-6 | TGTGCCAGCAGATCTCACCCCCCTTACAATGAGCAGTTCTTC | CASRSHPPYNEQFF
TRBJ1-5 | . | . | TRBV18 | TGTGCCAGCTCACTGAGCAAAAGCAATCAGCCCCAGCATTTT | CASSLSKSNQPQHF
TRBJ2-2 | . | . | TRBV5-1 | TGCGCCAGCAGGGCCTCCACCGGGGAGCTGTTTTTT | CASRASTGELFF
TRBJ2-5 | . | . | TRBV30 | TGTGCCTGGAGTGATAAAGGGGGGAGGTTGGAGACCCAGTACTTC | CAWSDKGGRLETQYF
TRBJ1-2 | . | once | TRBV30 | TGTGCCTGGACTCATGGGGGCGGGTATGGCTACACCTTC | CAWTHGGGYGYTF
TRBJ1-1 | . | . | TRBV5-1 | TGCGCCAGCAGCGACCCCAACCGGGAGACTGAAGCTTTCTTT | CASSDPNRETEAFF